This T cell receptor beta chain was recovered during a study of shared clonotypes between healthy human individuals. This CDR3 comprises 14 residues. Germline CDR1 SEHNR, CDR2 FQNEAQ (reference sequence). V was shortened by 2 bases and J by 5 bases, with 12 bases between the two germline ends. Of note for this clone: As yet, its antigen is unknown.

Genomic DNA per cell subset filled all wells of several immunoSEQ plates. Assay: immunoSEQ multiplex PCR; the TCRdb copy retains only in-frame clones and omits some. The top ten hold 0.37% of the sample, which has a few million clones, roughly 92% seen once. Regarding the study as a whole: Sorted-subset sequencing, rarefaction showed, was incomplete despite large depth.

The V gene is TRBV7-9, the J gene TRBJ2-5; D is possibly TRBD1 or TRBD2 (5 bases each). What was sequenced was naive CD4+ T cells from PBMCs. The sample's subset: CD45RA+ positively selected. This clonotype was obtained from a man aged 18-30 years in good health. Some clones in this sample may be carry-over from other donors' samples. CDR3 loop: CASSLSRGPETQYF. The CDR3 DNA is TGTGCCAGCAGCTTATCCCGGGGACCGGAGACCCAGTACTTC.